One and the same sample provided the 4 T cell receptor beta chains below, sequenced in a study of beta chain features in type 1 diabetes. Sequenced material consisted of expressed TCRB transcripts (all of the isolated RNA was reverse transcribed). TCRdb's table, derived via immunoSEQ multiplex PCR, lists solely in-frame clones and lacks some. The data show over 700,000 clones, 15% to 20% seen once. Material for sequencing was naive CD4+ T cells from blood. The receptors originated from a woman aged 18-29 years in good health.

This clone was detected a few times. CDR3 in amino acids: CSVEDVLHSNTQYF. In nucleotides, the CDR3 is TGCAGCGTTGAGGACGTACTTCATTCAAATACGCAGTATTTT. The chain carries TRBV29-1 and TRBJ2-3; D ambiguous. CDR3 length: 14 amino acids. Germline V gives CDR1 SQVTM, CDR2 ANQGSEA. Trimming stripped 3 bases from V and 7 bases from J, with 17 bases between.

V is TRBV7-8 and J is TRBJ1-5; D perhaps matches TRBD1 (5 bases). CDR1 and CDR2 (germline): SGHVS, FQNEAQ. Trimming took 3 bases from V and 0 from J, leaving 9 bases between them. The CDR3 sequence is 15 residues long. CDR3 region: CASSLWQGSNQPQHF. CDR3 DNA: TGTGCCAGCAGCTTGTGGCAGGGTAGCAATCAGCCCCAGCATTTT.

The CDR3 coding sequence is TGTGCCAGCAGTGCGGGGCAGAGCTACGAGCAGTACTTC. Its translation is CASSAGQSYEQYF. The V and J genes are TRBV2 and TRBJ2-7; D possibly matches TRBD1 or TRBD2 (5 bases each). CDR1 and CDR2 from the germline V gene are SNHLY and FYNNEI. Trimming left V 4 bases short and J 3 bases short, with 10 bases between. This CDR3 region has 13 residues.

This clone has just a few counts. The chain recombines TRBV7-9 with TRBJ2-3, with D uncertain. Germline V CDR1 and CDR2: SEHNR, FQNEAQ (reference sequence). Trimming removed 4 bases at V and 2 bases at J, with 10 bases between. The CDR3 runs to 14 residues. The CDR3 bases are TGTGCCAGCAGCTCCGTCGGAATCACAGATACGCAGTATTTT. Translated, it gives CASSSVGITDTQYF.